These 21 T cell receptor beta chains were all obtained from the same sample, sequenced in a study of OX40 agonist ivuxolimab in advanced cancers. Assay: immunoSEQ multiplex PCR; the TCRdb copy retains only in-frame clones and omits some. Altogether 100,000 or so clones are present, about nine tenths being singletons, with the ten largest covering around 2%. This specimen consisted of CD4+ or CD8+ T cells sorted from blood, obtained in a trial of the OX40 agonist ivuxolimab. Receptor source: an adult with an advanced solid tumor such as melanoma, head and neck, liver or kidney cancer.

This clone was recorded once. This sequence joins TRBV11-3 and TRBJ2-3; TRBD2 is a possible D gene (6 bases). Germline V gives CDR1 SGHNT, CDR2 YENEEA. The length of the CDR3 is 14 residues. V gave up 4 bases and J gave up 5 bases, with 13 bases separating them. CDR3 loop: CASSSRRDGDTQYF. The CDR3 DNA reads as TGTGCCAGCAGCTCTCGGCGGGACGGAGATACGCAGTATTTT.

The chain links TRBV27 to TRBJ2-1; D may be TRBD1 or TRBD2 (6 bases each). V was cut by 5 bases and J by 9 bases, with 14 bases left in between. The CDR3 runs 13 residues. In germline, CDR1 is MNHEY, CDR2 SMNVEV (reference sequence). CDR3 region: CASSNSGGGEQFF. DNA for the CDR3: TGTGCCAGCAGTAATAGCGGAGGGGGTGAGCAGTTCTTC.

V and J are TRBV5-1 and TRBJ2-3; 8 nucleotides agree with TRBD2. V shed 3 bases, J shed 4 bases, and the junction held 10 bases outside the gene matches. Germline CDR1 SGHRS, CDR2 YFSETQ. This CDR3 region has 16 residues. The CDR3 here is CASSSFTSGDSDTQYF. The CDR3 region has the DNA TGCGCCAGCAGCTCGTTCACTAGCGGTGATTCAGATACGCAGTATTTT.

J is TRBJ2-6 and V is TRBV7-9, with D possibly being TRBD1 or TRBD2 (6 bases each). There are 16 residues in the CDR3. Germline V CDR1 and CDR2: SEHNR, FQNEAQ (reference sequence). Trimming removed 2 bases at V and 2 bases at J, with 10 bases between. CDR3: CASSLWGAPGANVLTF. CDR3 nucleotide sequence: TGTGCCAGCAGCTTATGGGGGGCGCCTGGGGCCAACGTCCTGACTTTC.

This sequence joins TRBV11-3 and TRBJ2-6, with 8 positions matching TRBD1. Germline V gene sequence: CDR1 SGHNT, CDR2 YENEEA. The CDR3 has 15 residues. J lost 3 bases, V lost 6 bases, and 4 bases had no gene match. CDR3 coding DNA: TGTGCCAGCAGTTCAGGGGGCTTTGGGGCCAACGTCCTGACTTTC. This encodes CASSSGGFGANVLTF.

The V and J genes are TRBV5-1 and TRBJ2-3; 11 nucleotides match TRBD1. V dropped 3 bases and J dropped 4; count of bases not matched to a gene: 1. The CDR3 totals 14 residues. Germline-derived CDR1 and CDR2 are SGHRS and YFSETQ. The CDR3 here is CASSWGQGADTQYF. The CDR3 DNA sequence: TGCGCCAGCAGCTGGGGACAGGGGGCAGATACGCAGTATTTT.

CDR3: CASGGTSLTQYF. In nucleotides, the CDR3 is TGTGCCAGCGGGGGGACTAGCCTGACCCAGTACTTC. This chain connects TRBV9 to TRBJ2-5; 9 bases map to TRBD2. Germline values: CDR1 SGDLS, CDR2 YYNGEE. This CDR3 spans 12 amino acids. Trimming at V came to 7 bases and at J to 7 bases, leaving 5 bases not matched to a gene.

This chain links TRBV5-1 with TRBJ2-6; TRBD1 matches 8 bases. J gave up 4 bases and V 3 bases, and 15 bases lay outside the gene matches. CDR1 is SGHRS, CDR2 YFSETQ, per germline. This CDR3 has 19 residues. Here the CDR3 reads CASSSPDRVSNSGANVLTF. For the CDR3, the DNA is TGCGCCAGCAGCTCGCCGGACAGGGTAAGTAATTCAGGGGCCAACGTCCTGACTTTC.

The J gene is TRBJ2-3, the V gene TRBV5-4, with 16 bases matching TRBD2. The germline V gene encodes CDR1 SGHNT and CDR2 YYREEE (reference sequence). V lost 4 bases, J lost 3 bases, and 8 bases stayed unmatched. The CDR3 covers 18 residues. CDR3 in amino acids: CASSAGTSGRAGTDTQYF. The CDR3 DNA reads as TGTGCCAGCAGCGCCGGGACTAGCGGGAGGGCCGGAACAGATACGCAGTATTTT.

This sequence joins TRBV28 and TRBJ1-1, with D perhaps matching TRBD1 (5 bases). This CDR3 spans 14 amino acids. Germline V gene data show CDR1 as MDHEN and CDR2 as SYDVKM. V lost 7 bases, J lost 4 bases, and 16 bases lay in between. CDR3 coding DNA: TGTGCCAGCACCAACACGGGGGGAATCACTGAAGCTTTCTTT. Encoded protein: CASTNTGGITEAFF.

This chain joins TRBV30 and TRBJ1-1; D gene ambiguous. Germline CDR1 GTSNPN, CDR2 SVGIG (reference sequence). Deletions cut 4 bases from V and 0 bases from J, with 12 bases between. The CDR3 runs 14 residues. CDR3 residues: CAWTKPIMNTEAFF. The DNA of the CDR3 is TGTGCCTGGACCAAACCGATCATGAACACTGAAGCTTTCTTT.

This chain links TRBV5-1 with TRBJ2-7; perhaps TRBD1 as D (6 bases). Trimming stripped 4 bases from V and 4 bases from J, with 18 bases between. The CDR3 covers 15 residues. CDR1 and CDR2 from the germline V gene are SGHRS and YFSETQ. The CDR3: CASSIGQTSGYEQYF. CDR3 DNA sequence: TGCGCCAGCAGCATAGGACAGACGTCGGGTTACGAGCAGTACTTC.

The V and J genes are TRBV4-2 and TRBJ2-6; D is unresolved. Trimming removed 0 bases at V and 2 bases at J, with 2 bases between. The CDR3 totals 14 residues. Looked up from germline, CDR1 is LGHNA and CDR2 is YNFKEQ. The CDR3 DNA is TGTGCCAGCAGCCAAGATCCTGGGGCCAACGTCCTGACTTTC. Translating it yields CASSQDPGANVLTF.

V is TRBV5-1 and J is TRBJ2-7; maybe TRBD2 (6 bases). V was shortened by 1 base and J by 3 bases, with 11 bases between the two germline ends. The CDR3 extends over 14 amino acids. Germline assignment: CDR1 SGHRS and CDR2 YFSETQ. This CDR3 is CASSLREVNYEQYF. CDR3 DNA: TGCGCCAGCAGCTTGAGGGAGGTCAACTACGAGCAGTACTTC.

The V and J genes are TRBV10-3 and TRBJ2-7; the match to TRBD1 covers 10 bases. Per germline, CDR1 ENHRY and CDR2 SYGVKD. The trim removed 6 bases at V and 3 bases at J, leaving 5 bases unmatched. This CDR3 region has 14 residues. CDR3 protein: CAISSGTGVYEQYF. The CDR3 DNA sequence: TGTGCCATCAGCAGCGGGACAGGGGTCTACGAGCAGTACTTC.

The rearrangement links TRBV5-6 to TRBJ2-3; D is unclear. Trimming stripped 7 bases from V and 5 bases from J, with 14 bases between. From germline, CDR1 is SGHDT and CDR2 YYEEEE. This CDR3 has 13 residues. The CDR3 sequence is CASLRVRKDTQYF. CDR3 nucleotides: TGTGCCAGCCTCCGGGTCCGGAAAGATACGCAGTATTTT.

The genes are TRBV18 and TRBJ2-5; weak D call: TRBD2 (6 bases). V shed 6 bases and J shed 0 bases, with 8 bases lying between them. This CDR3 is 13 amino acids long. CDR1 and CDR2 from the germline V gene are KGHSH and LQKENI. CDR3 sequence: CASSRDYQETQYF. The CDR3 nucleotides are TGTGCCAGCTCCCGGGACTACCAAGAGACCCAGTACTTC.

This clone was counted a few times. The chain is built from TRBV6-5 and TRBJ2-7; 12 nucleotides agree with TRBD2. The J segment lost 2 bases and the V segment lost 5 bases, leaving 1 base of the junction unmatched. This CDR3 has 14 residues. CDR1 and CDR2 from the germline V gene are MNHEY and SVGAGI. This chain's CDR3 is CASSRTSGTYEQYF. The CDR3 DNA is TGTGCCAGCAGTCGGACTAGCGGGACCTACGAGCAGTACTTC.

V gene TRBV7-3 combines with J gene TRBJ2-3, with 12 bases identical to TRBD2. The length of the CDR3 is 17 residues. V trimming: 2 bases; J trimming: 5 bases; junction bases outside the gene matches: 8. CDR1 and CDR2 from the germline V gene are SGHTA and FQGTGA. CDR3 nucleotides: TGTGCCAGCAGCTTAGGCCCTAGCGGGAGGGCGGGAGATACGCAGTATTTT. Its protein product is CASSLGPSGRAGDTQYF.

This chain uses TRBV11-2 with TRBJ2-3, with a possible D match to TRBD2 (6 bases). The CDR3 contains 17 residues. V was pared by 1 base and J by 1 base, with 15 bases between. Germline values: CDR1 SGHAT, CDR2 FQNNGV. The CDR3 nucleotides are TGTGCCAGCAGCTTAGTTTGGGCGGGAAGTCGCACAGATACGCAGTATTTT. Amino acid sequence: CASSLVWAGSRTDTQYF.

The chain carries TRBV2 and TRBJ2-5, with a tentative D call TRBD1 (5 bases). Germline loops: CDR1 SNHLY, CDR2 FYNNEI. The CDR3 is 12 amino acids. Trimming left V 6 bases short and J 2 bases short, with 7 bases between. The CDR3 reads CASRDNQETQYF. In nucleotides, the CDR3 is TGTGCCAGCAGGGACAATCAAGAGACCCAGTACTTC.